This is a list of T cell receptor beta chains from one sample in a study of shared clonotypes between healthy human individuals. Repertoires were generated with immunoSEQ multiplex PCR, while TCRdb's copy carries only in-frame clones and drops some. The sample carries about 2.5 million clones, 85% to 95% recorded once. Sample: naive CD4+ T cells from PBMCs. The receptors were sampled from a man younger than 35 in good health. Some clones in this sample may be carry-over from other donors' samples. CDR3s include the opening cysteine and the closing phenylalanine or tryptophan. D genes are given only for firm matches.

D: TRBD1; J: TRBJ2-7; V: TRBV13; CDR3: CASSSSRTGVSTYEQYF
D: TRBD2; J: TRBJ2-5; V: TRBV5-1; CDR3: CASSASGSSETQYF
D: TRBD2; J: TRBJ2-2; V: TRBV6-1; CDR3: CASSEGGGTSGTGELFF
D: TRBD2; J: TRBJ2-7; V: TRBV18; CDR3: CASSPLGLAGSSYEQYF
D: TRBD2; J: TRBJ2-3; V: TRBV7-9; CDR3: CASSYLAGVADTQYF
D: TRBD2; J: TRBJ2-1; V: TRBV28; CDR3: CASSSSSLAHNEQFF
D: -; J: TRBJ2-5; V: TRBV27; CDR3: CARPPGQVQETQYF
D: TRBD1; J: TRBJ2-5; V: TRBV7-3; CDR3: CASSLGQGVWETQYF
D: TRBD1; J: TRBJ1-3; V: TRBV10-3; CDR3: CAIRTGISGNTIYF
D: -; J: TRBJ1-2; V: TRBV15; CDR3: CATSRPTGGRGDYGYTF
D: -; J: TRBJ1-3; V: TRBV6-1; CDR3: CASSEVLGANTIYF
D: TRBD1; J: TRBJ2-5; V: TRBV28; CDR3: CASSLGGQRQTQYF
D: -; J: TRBJ2-3; V: TRBV5-1; CDR3: CASRLRRETDTQYF
D: -; J: TRBJ1-2; V: TRBV11-2; CDR3: CASSWAGSGYTF
D: -; J: TRBJ2-7; V: TRBV5-1; CDR3: CASSLAGYSYEQYF
D: -; J: TRBJ2-1; V: TRBV5-4; CDR3: CASSFVGESEQFF
D: -; J: TRBJ1-4; V: TRBV7-8; CDR3: CASSAETATNEKLFF
D: -; J: TRBJ1-2; V: TRBV7-9; CDR3: CASSYPANYGYTF
D: -; J: TRBJ1-5; V: TRBV6-5; CDR3: CASSTGPHQPQHF
D: -; J: TRBJ1-5; V: TRBV4-2; CDR3: CASSQDNLNLGNQPQHF
D: -; J: TRBJ2-3; V: TRBV27; CDR3: CASSFGRGSTDTQYF
D: -; J: TRBJ2-7; V: TRBV5-1; CDR3: CASSLDGVTPYEQYF
D: -; J: TRBJ1-4; V: TRBV28; CDR3: CASSLLGRGEEKLFF
D: -; J: TRBJ1-1; V: TRBV5-1; CDR3: CASSSQGRENTEAFF
D: -; J: TRBJ1-4; V: TRBV28; CDR3: CASRPPGGRRINEKLFF
D: -; J: TRBJ1-4; V: TRBV25-1; CDR3: CASRRAVNEKLFF